The rows below give T cell receptor beta chains drawn from one sample of a study of blood T cell repertoires in COVID-19. Profiling relied on immunoSEQ multiplex PCR, and the TCRdb table lists in-frame clones only, not all of them. The sample shows about 300,000 clones, around 85% of them seen only once. The sequenced sample consisted of peripheral blood. These TCRs come from a human donor with COVID-19, enrolled during active disease. The donor label of this sample is uncertain. The CDR3 runs from the conserved cysteine through the conserved F or W. A D gene is named only where the DNA matches it firmly. Size is omitted from some rows. Given values are once, few, many or a class for expanded clones.

D gene,J gene,CDR3 length,V gene,clone size,CDR3 DNA,CDR3 protein
-,TRBJ2-1,15,TRBV6-5,-,TGTGCCAGCAGTAATGACCAGGGGGGATGGAATGAGCAGTTCTTC,CASSNDQGGWNEQFF
-,TRBJ2-5,14,TRBV28,-,TGTGCCAGCAGTTTATATGCGGGTGGGAGCACCCAGTACTTC,CASSLYAGGSTQYF
-,TRBJ2-1,11,TRBV20-1,-,TGCAGTGCTAGCTTAGCCCTTGCTCAGTTCTTC,CSASLALAQFF
-,TRBJ2-7,12,TRBV7-8,few,TGTGCCAGCAGCTTCTTAACCTACGAGCAGTACTTC,CASSFLTYEQYF
TRBD1,TRBJ1-4,14,TRBV25-1,-,TGTGCCAGCAGTGGACAGGGGGCATTTGAAAAACTGTTTTTT,CASSGQGAFEKLFF
-,TRBJ1-5,14,TRBV19,-,TGTGCCAGTAGTAAGGGGTCCGACAATCAGCCCCAGCATTTT,CASSKGSDNQPQHF
TRBD2,TRBJ2-7,15,TRBV10-3,-,TGTGCCATCAGAGATAGCGGGAGGAACTCCTACGAGCAGTACTTC,CAIRDSGRNSYEQYF
TRBD1,TRBJ1-2,14,TRBV6-5,-,TGTGCCAGCAGAGGACAGGGATATAACTATGGCTACACCTTC,CASRGQGYNYGYTF
TRBD1,TRBJ1-1,17,TRBV19,-,TGTGCCAGTAGTATACGCAGGGGGCGCGCCATGAACACTGAAGCTTTCTTT,CASSIRRGRAMNTEAFF
TRBD2,TRBJ2-7,17,TRBV5-6,few,TGTGCCAGCAGCTTACTGACTAGCAGGAGTACTGCCTACGAGCAGTACTTC,CASSLLTSRSTAYEQYF
-,TRBJ1-2,13,TRBV5-5,-,TGTGCCAGCACCGGGAGGGGATTGGGAGGCTACACCTTC,CASTGRGLGGYTF
-,TRBJ1-6,13,TRBV18,-,TGTGCCAGCTCACTCGAGGAGAATTCACCCCTCCACTTT,CASSLEENSPLHF
-,TRBJ2-2,18,TRBV15,-,TGTGCCACCAGCAGAGATCCCCTAGGCAGGGTGGGCACCGGGGAGCTGTTTTTT,CATSRDPLGRVGTGELFF
-,TRBJ2-5,14,TRBV30,-,TGTGCCTGGAGTGTAGGGGGCGCGGGGGAGACCCAGTACTTC,CAWSVGGAGETQYF
-,TRBJ2-7,19,TRBV21-1,-,TGTGCCAGCAGCAGGTGGACAGCTCTGGGGAGAAGGACTCTCTACGAGCAGTACTTC,CASSRWTALGRRTLYEQYF
-,TRBJ1-5,15,TRBV2,-,TGTGCCAGCAGTAACTCTGTTGCGGAAGTGGAGCCCCAGCATTTT,CASSNSVAEVEPQHF